This T cell receptor beta chain originates from a study of T cell responses to AZD1222 COVID-19 vaccine (dated by TCRdb to the early 2020s). As for the study more broadly: TCR sequencing was performed for about 240 trial participants, of whom around 200 were given two doses of AZD1222 and some 26 were given two doses of MenACWY control vaccine. Trial participants were enrolled into age subgroups of 18-55, 56-69 and 70-plus years, which contained roughly 150, 30 and 60 TCR-sequenced participants, respectively.

Overall study results and their limits: The 56-69-year group was small, and its depth increase did not reach significance, likely because of low power. CD4 TCRs associated with the vaccine covered the entire spike protein, and the dominant responses were in regions 160-218 and 743-854. Epitopes outside the regions mutated in the B.1.351 and B.1.1.7 variants were reportedly recognized by nearly half of the unique spike-specific TCRs. Most participants were white British and females outnumbered males, and the authors suggested that clonal diversity may have been underestimated. Because no day 14 peak-response samples were available, repertoires were characterized only after the peak T cell response. After two AZD1222 doses, spike-specific TCR breadth and depth were significantly higher than at day 0 and than in MenACWY recipients. Conclusions about previously exposed vaccinees were limited because only six AZD1222 recipients were SARS-CoV-2 seropositive at baseline.

The CDR3 regions of human TCRbeta chains were analyzed by immunosequencing. Per the original workflow: Repertoire TCRs were matched against a reference library of SARS-CoV-2-specific TCRs generated with the MIRA antigen-specificity platform. Breadth was defined as the fraction of unique TCRs that were SARS-CoV-2-associated, and depth was defined as the fraction of total T cells that were SARS-CoV-2-associated. Using the MIRA data, each spike-specific TCR was mapped to the spike region that the TCR reacts to and placed in a CD4 or CD8 class. Log10-transformed breadth and depth values were compared by one-way ANOVA with Sidak's multiple comparisons tests. Entries here come from immuneACCESS through TCRdb and include only in-frame sequences with V and J called. Some clones fail to appear in such tables; in the studies checked, an unresolved V gene covers under half of the shortfall, and the cause of the remainder is unknown. V and J calls and clone size are copied from that table; D and trimming were computed from the DNA. The sample contains about 120,000 clones, more than 85% of them found a single time. The top ten clones comprise 5% of the sample.

A remark on this clone: The specificity of this receptor is unknown. Per-base qualities were not stored, and no clone one base away is much larger.

Interpreted using the paper, the time point label stands for: about 28 days (+/-7) after the second vaccine dose. Because spike-specific TCR depth and breadth did not differ between the two schedules, AZD1222 recipients who got a second dose at roughly 4 weeks were pooled with those who got a second dose at roughly 12 weeks. Vaccinee samples were obtained from the UK trials COV001 and COV002, which included a single-blind randomized controlled phase 2/3 trial of AZD1222 (ChAdOx1 nCoV-19) in healthy adults. For TCRbeta chain sequencing, PBMC samples were collected from trial participants at day 0 and at day 28 after the second dose. The germline V gene supplies CDR1 MDHEN and CDR2 SYDVKM. V has 6 bases trimmed and J has 8 bases trimmed; junction bases matching no gene number 7. Measured from the cysteine to the phenylalanine, the CDR3 is 13 residues long. The entry retains the CDR3 DNA only, 39 bases that are in frame from base 1.

The TCR comes from an adult who received the AZD1222 COVID-19 vaccine. The sequences come from peripheral blood, collected 28 days after the second AZD1222 dose. The rearrangement joined TRBV28 to TRBJ2-1, with 7 bases matching TRBD2. The CDR3 in this case is CASSPGGRDEQFF. The DNA is as follows: TGTGCCAGCAGCCCGGGGGGTAGAGATGAGCAGTTCTTC.